This paragraph reports one T cell receptor (beta chain). Its antigen is as yet unknown. These data are taken from a study of tumor-infiltrating lymphocytes in localized non-small cell lung cancer. The study's findings and limits: Tumor T-cell fraction from TCR sequencing was not associated with recurrence-free survival (p = 0.61). Only some patients had TCR sequencing, depending on available tissue.

Assay used: immunoSEQ multiplex PCR; TCRdb lists only in-frame clones, some missing. Here the sample spans 9,500 to 15,000 clones, over 80% being singletons. The CDR3 spans 15 residues. The trim removed 5 bases at V and 6 bases at J, leaving 11 bases unmatched. Germline CDR1 is SEHNR and CDR2 is FQNEAQ (reference sequence). The receptor was derived from a human donor with non-small cell lung cancer. J is TRBJ1-1 and V is TRBV7-9, with 8 bases aligning to TRBD1. The specimen sequenced was lung tumor tissue. This CDR3 reads CASSNWTGRVAEAFF. The CDR3 nucleotides are TGTGCCAGCAGCAATTGGACAGGGAGGGTCGCTGAAGCTTTCTTT.